The 13 T cell receptor beta chains below were found in one sample sequenced in a study of human thymus T cells. The method was immunoSEQ multiplex PCR; TCRdb's version includes in-frame clones alone and lacks a portion of them. The table lists under 70,000 clones, about 94% of them singletons, with roughly 5.7% in the top ten. Sequencing was carried out using blood. Receptors were obtained from a boy less than two years old with a congenital heart defect but otherwise immunologically healthy.

The chain couples TRBV6-6 to TRBJ2-7; the D gene could be TRBD1 or TRBD2 (5 bases each). Germline CDR1 MNHNY, CDR2 SVGAGI (reference sequence). CDR3 length: 14 amino acids. V was clipped by 4 bases and J by 3 bases, with 13 bases between them. The CDR3 region is CASSSGTRGYEQYF. CDR3 bases: TGTGCCAGCAGTTCCGGGACGAGGGGCTACGAGCAGTACTTC.

This clone was picked up a small number of times. This chain joins TRBV6-5 and TRBJ1-6; TRBD1 aligns across 8 bases. CDR1 and CDR2 from the germline V gene are MNHEY and SVGAGI. Unmatched junction bases numbered 2, after V lost 6 bases and J lost 7 bases. The CDR3 contains 13 residues. CDR3 nucleotide sequence: TGTGCCAGCAGCCGACAGGGGAATTCACCCCTCCACTTT. Encoded protein: CASSRQGNSPLHF.

The rearrangement links TRBV9 to TRBJ2-4; TRBD2 matches at 15 bases. Germline assignment: CDR1 SGDLS and CDR2 YYNGEE. This CDR3 is built from 20 residues. Trimming removed 0 bases from V and 0 bases from J; junction bases left unmatched: 7. The CDR3 region is CASSVDPGTSGGLAKNIQYF. The CDR3 DNA reads as TGTGCCAGCAGCGTAGATCCCGGGACTAGCGGGGGGTTAGCCAAAAACATTCAGTACTTC.

This chain joins TRBV7-2 and TRBJ1-1, with 7 nucleotides matching TRBD1. Germline CDR1 reads SGHTA; CDR2 reads FQGNSA. J was trimmed by 4 bases and V by 2 bases; bases with no gene match: 4. The CDR3 has 14 amino acids. The CDR3 loop reads CASSLTHRGTEAFF. The DNA for the CDR3 is TGTGCCAGCAGCTTAACCCACAGGGGCACTGAAGCTTTCTTT.

To note about this clone: This sample also contains other DNA sequences that code for the same CDR3. The chain has TRBV4-2 and TRBJ2-7, with 8 bases identical to TRBD1. CDR1 is LGHNA and CDR2 is YNFKEQ in the germline V gene. The CDR3 has 15 amino acids. V lost 0 bases and J lost 2; bases outside the gene matches: 3. The CDR3 nucleotides are TGTGCCAGCAGCCAAGACGGGACAGGCCCCTACGAGCAGTACTTC. Amino acid sequence: CASSQDGTGPYEQYF.

J is TRBJ2-5 and V is TRBV10-3; D gene unclear. Per germline, CDR1 ENHRY and CDR2 SYGVKD. V lost 2 bases, J lost 1 base, and 8 bases lay in between. The CDR3 covers 14 residues. The CDR3 here is CAISERDSQETQYF. The CDR3 nucleotides are TGTGCCATCAGTGAGAGGGATTCCCAAGAGACCCAGTACTTC.

This clone was detected once. The V and J genes are TRBV6-1 and TRBJ2-7; 8 bases line up with TRBD1. The CDR3 extends over 14 amino acids. Germline CDR1 is MNHNS and CDR2 is SASEGT. V shed 1 base and J 1 base; nucleotides not matched to a gene: 0. In DNA, the CDR3 is TGTGCCAGCAGTGAAGGGACAGGGTCCTACGAGCAGTACTTC. Amino acids: CASSEGTGSYEQYF.

The chain carries TRBV27 and TRBJ2-1; 9 bases are shared with TRBD1. The ends lost 3 bases at V and 2 bases at J; junction bases unmatched: 5. The CDR3 sequence is 16 residues long. The germline gives CDR1 MNHEY, CDR2 SMNVEV (reference sequence). For the CDR3, the DNA is TGTGCCAGCAGTTTTGGGACAGGGTCCACCTACAATGAGCAGTTCTTC. It translates to CASSFGTGSTYNEQFF.

The chain employs TRBV19 and TRBJ1-5; D unresolved. CDR1 is LNHDA, CDR2 SQIVND, per germline (reference sequence). Trimming removed 5 bases from V and 5 bases from J, with 10 bases in between. The CDR3 has 13 residues. The chain's CDR3 is CASSPESDQPQHF. The CDR3 bases are TGTGCCAGTAGTCCGGAATCGGATCAGCCCCAGCATTTT.

This chain uses TRBV5-6 with TRBJ2-2; D is possibly TRBD2 (5 bases). V was pared by 1 base and J by 7 bases, with 11 bases between. Germline values: CDR1 SGHDT, CDR2 YYEEEE. This CDR3 spans 14 amino acids. The CDR3 coding sequence is TGTGCCAGCAGCTTGTACGCGGGTGTCGGGGAGCTGTTTTTT. Translating gives CASSLYAGVGELFF.

The chain links TRBV7-2 to TRBJ2-7; D uncertain. Germline CDR1 and CDR2: SGHTA and FQGNSA. The ends were cut back, 3 bases at V and 1 base at J, with 10 bases in the middle. The CDR3 is 14 residues long. The CDR3 region is CASSLRPLSYEQYF. The DNA of the CDR3 is TGTGCCAGCAGCTTGCGACCGCTTTCCTACGAGCAGTACTTC.

The V call is TRBV30, the J call TRBJ2-1; 7 bases are a match to TRBD2. V shed 1 base and J 5 bases; nucleotides not matched to a gene: 8. Germline V gives CDR1 GTSNPN, CDR2 SVGIG (reference sequence). The CDR3 has 15 amino acids. CDR3 protein: CAWSARLAQNNEQFF. The CDR3 DNA follows: TGTGCCTGGAGTGCGAGACTAGCCCAGAACAATGAGCAGTTCTTC.

V and J are TRBV7-2 and TRBJ2-7; 12 bases are a match to TRBD2. The CDR3 runs 16 residues. Per germline, CDR1 SGHTA and CDR2 FQGNSA. V shed 5 bases, J shed 2 bases, and the junction held 7 bases outside the gene matches. The CDR3 bases are TGTGCCAGCAGCCCCCCTAGCGGGGGGGCTCCCTACGAGCAGTACTTC. Protein product: CASSPPSGGAPYEQYF.